The present T cell receptor (beta chain) was sequenced within a study of blood T cell repertoires in COVID-19. Study context: The cDNA or gDNA used as material had been derived from T cells, B-cell-depleted T cells, or PBMCs.

In germline, CDR1 is SQVTM, CDR2 ANQGSEA. The CDR3 is 17 amino acids. The V gene lost 4 bases and the J gene lost 4 bases, with 22 bases spanning the gap. TCRdb keeps only in-frame clones here, not all; method: immunoSEQ multiplex PCR. The table lists 240,000 or so clones, around 86% of them singletons. Recruits, aged about 18 to 100 years, lived in 20 to 30 US areas. Each participant's cohort was designated according to participant-reported clinical history. The sequenced sample was PBMCs or T cells enriched from blood (not recorded which). The clonotype was recovered from a woman in her 40s with acute COVID-19. This chain links TRBV29-1 with TRBJ1-4; no clear D gene. CDR3 in amino acids: CSVVNFLAAPNNEKLFF. The CDR3 bases are TGCAGCGTTGTCAATTTCCTGGCGGCACCAAATAATGAAAAACTGTTTTTT.